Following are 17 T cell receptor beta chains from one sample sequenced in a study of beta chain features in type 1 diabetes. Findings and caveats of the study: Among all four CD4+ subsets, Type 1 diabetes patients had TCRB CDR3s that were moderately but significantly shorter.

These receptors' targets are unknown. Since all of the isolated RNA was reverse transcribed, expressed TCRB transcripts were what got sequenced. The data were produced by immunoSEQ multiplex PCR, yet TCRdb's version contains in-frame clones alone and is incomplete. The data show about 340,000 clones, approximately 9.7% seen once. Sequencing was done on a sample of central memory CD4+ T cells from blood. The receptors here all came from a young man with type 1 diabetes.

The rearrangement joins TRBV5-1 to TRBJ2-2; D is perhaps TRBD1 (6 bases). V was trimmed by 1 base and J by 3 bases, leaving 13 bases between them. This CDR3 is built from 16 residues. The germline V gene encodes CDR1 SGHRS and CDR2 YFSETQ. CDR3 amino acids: CASSLSGAEDTGELFF. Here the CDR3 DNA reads TGCGCCAGCAGCTTGTCAGGGGCAGAAGACACCGGGGAGCTGTTTTTT.

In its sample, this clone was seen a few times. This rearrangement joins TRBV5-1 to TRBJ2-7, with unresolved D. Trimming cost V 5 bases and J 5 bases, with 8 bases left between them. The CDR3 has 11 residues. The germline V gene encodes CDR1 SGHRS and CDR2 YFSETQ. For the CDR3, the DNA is TGCGCCAGCAGGAGAGGAGACGAGCAGTACTTC. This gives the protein CASRRGDEQYF.

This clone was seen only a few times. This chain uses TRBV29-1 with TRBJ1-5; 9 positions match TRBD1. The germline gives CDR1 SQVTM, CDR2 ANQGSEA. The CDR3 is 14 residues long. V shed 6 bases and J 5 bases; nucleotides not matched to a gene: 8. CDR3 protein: CSVASDRGDQPQHF. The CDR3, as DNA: TGCAGCGTCGCTTCGGACAGGGGAGATCAGCCCCAGCATTTT.

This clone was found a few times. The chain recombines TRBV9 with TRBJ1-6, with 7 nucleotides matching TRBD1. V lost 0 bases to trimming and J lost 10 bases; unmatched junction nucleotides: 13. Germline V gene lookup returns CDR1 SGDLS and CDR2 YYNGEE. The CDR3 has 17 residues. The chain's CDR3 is CASSVDDSGQEKSPLHF. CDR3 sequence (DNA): TGTGCCAGCAGCGTAGACGACAGCGGACAGGAAAAATCACCCCTCCACTTT. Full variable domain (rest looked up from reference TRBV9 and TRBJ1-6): DSGVTQTPKHLITATGQRVTLRCSPRSGDLSVYWYQQSLDQGLQFLIQYYNGEERAKGNILERFSAQQFPDLHSELNLSSLELGDSALYFCASSVDDSGQEKSPLHFGNGTRLTVT.

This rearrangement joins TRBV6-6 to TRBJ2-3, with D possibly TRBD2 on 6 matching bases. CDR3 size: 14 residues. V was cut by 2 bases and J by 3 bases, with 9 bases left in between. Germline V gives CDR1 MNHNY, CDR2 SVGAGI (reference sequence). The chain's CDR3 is CASSYGEVTDTQYF. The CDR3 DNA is TGTGCCAGCAGTTACGGGGAGGTAACAGATACGCAGTATTTT.

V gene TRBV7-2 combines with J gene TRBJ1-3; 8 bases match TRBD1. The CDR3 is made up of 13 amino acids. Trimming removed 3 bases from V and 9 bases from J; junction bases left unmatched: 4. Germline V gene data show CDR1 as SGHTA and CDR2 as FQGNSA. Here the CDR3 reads CASSFDRGLTIYF. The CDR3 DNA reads TGTGCCAGCAGCTTTGACAGGGGCCTCACCATATATTTT.

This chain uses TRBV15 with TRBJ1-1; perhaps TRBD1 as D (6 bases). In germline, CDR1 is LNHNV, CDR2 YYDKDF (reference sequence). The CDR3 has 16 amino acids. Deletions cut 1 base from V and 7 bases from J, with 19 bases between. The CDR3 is CATSRVVTWGGGEAFF. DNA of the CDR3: TGTGCCACCAGCAGAGTGGTTACCTGGGGGGGCGGTGAAGCTTTCTTT.

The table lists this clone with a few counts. The CDR3 loop reads CASSLGTGLTGELFF. CDR3 nucleotide sequence: TGTGCCAGCAGCTTGGGGACAGGATTAACCGGGGAGCTGTTTTTT. The gene calls are TRBV5-4 and TRBJ2-2, with 7 bases matching TRBD1. The junction had 4 bases not matched to a gene; V was cut back by 0 bases and J by 5 bases. The CDR3 extends over 15 amino acids. CDR1 and CDR2 from the germline V gene are SGHNT and YYREEE (reference sequence).

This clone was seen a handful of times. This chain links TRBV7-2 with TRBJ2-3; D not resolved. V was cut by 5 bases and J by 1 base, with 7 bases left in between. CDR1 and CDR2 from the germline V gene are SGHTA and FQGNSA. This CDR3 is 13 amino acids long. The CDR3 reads CASSAQGTDTQYF. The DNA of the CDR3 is TGTGCCAGCAGCGCCCAGGGCACAGATACGCAGTATTTT.

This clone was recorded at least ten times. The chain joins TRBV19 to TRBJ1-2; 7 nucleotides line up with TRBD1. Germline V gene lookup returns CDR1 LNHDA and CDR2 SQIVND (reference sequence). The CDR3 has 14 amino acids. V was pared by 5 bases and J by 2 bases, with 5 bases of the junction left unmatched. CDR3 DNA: TGTGCCAGTAGTCGACAGGGCTCCAACTATGGCTACACCTTC. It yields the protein CASSRQGSNYGYTF.

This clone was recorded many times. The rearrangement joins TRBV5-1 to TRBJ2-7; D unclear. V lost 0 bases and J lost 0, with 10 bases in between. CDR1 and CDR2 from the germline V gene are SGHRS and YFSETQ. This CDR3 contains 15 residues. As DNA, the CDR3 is TGCGCCAGCAGCTTGGGGCAGGTGAGCTCCTACGAGCAGTACTTC. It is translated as CASSLGQVSSYEQYF.

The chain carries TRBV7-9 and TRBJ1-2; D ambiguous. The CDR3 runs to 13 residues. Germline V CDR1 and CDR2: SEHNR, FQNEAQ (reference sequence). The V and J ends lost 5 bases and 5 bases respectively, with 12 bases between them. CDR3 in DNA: TGTGCCAGCAGCCCCCTGGACCGATATGGCTACACCTTC. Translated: CASSPLDRYGYTF.

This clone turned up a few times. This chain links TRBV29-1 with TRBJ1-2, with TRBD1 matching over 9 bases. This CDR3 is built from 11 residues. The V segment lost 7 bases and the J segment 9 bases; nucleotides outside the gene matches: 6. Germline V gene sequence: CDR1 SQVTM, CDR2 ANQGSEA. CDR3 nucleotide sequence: TGCAGCGGGGGACAGGGAGAGCGCTACACCTTC. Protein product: CSGGQGERYTF.

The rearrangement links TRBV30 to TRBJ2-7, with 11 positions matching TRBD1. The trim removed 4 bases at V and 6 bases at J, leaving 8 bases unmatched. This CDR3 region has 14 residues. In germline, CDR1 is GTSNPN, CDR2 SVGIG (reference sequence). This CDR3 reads CAWKGQGASAEQYF. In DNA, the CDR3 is TGTGCCTGGAAAGGACAGGGGGCATCAGCCGAGCAGTACTTC.

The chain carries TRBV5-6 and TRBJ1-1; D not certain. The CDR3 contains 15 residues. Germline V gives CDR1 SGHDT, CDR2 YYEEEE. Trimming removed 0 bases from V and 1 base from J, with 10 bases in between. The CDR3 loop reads CASSLVRVWNTEAFF. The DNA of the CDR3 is TGTGCCAGCAGCTTGGTGAGGGTTTGGAACACTGAAGCTTTCTTT.

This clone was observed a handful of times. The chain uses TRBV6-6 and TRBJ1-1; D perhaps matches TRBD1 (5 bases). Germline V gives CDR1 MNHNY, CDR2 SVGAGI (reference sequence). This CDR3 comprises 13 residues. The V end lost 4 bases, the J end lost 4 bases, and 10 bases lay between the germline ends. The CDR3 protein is CASSLTVGTEAFF. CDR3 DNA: TGTGCCAGCAGTTTGACAGTTGGCACTGAAGCTTTCTTT.

CDR3 in amino acids: CASSLESRGGTQYF. The CDR3 DNA is TGTGCCAGCAGCTTAGAAAGCAGGGGAGGGACCCAGTACTTC. The chain combines TRBV7-2 with TRBJ2-5; D may correspond to TRBD1 or TRBD2 (6 bases each). The length of the CDR3 is 14 residues. V lost 1 base, J lost 7 bases, and 13 bases lay in between. CDR1 and CDR2 (germline): SGHTA, FQGNSA.